This TCR beta chain was retrieved from a study of cytomegalovirus exposure and HLA in healthy donors. About this clone itself: Antigen specificity is unknown.

Study findings and constraints: Exclusion as indistinguishable affected some V segments, including TRBV6-2 and TRBV6-3. It was taken for granted in presence/absence analyses that sequencing depth across donors was roughly uniform. Earlier analysis found most TCR beta V segments productive about 90% or about 30% of the time.

The CDR3 totals 14 residues. Per germline, CDR1 MNHNS and CDR2 SASEGT. V lost 6 bases and J lost 11; bases outside the gene matches: 15. Whereas donors were nominally healthy upon sampling, unrecorded immune exposures were probable. With 60 Vbeta and 13 Jbeta primers, the PCR was carried out. Produced via immunoSEQ multiplex PCR; TCRdb's table is partial and in-frame only. The data hold around 200,000 clones, with 80% to 90% observed a single time. Sequenced input: PBMCs. This chain uses TRBV6-1 with TRBJ2-7; 8 nucleotides match TRBD1. The sequence derives from a woman between 25 and 40 years old in good health and CMV-seronegative. CDR3 sequence (DNA): TGTGCCAGCAGCGTACCGGGACAGGACACAACGGAGTACTTC. Amino acid sequence: CASSVPGQDTTEYF.